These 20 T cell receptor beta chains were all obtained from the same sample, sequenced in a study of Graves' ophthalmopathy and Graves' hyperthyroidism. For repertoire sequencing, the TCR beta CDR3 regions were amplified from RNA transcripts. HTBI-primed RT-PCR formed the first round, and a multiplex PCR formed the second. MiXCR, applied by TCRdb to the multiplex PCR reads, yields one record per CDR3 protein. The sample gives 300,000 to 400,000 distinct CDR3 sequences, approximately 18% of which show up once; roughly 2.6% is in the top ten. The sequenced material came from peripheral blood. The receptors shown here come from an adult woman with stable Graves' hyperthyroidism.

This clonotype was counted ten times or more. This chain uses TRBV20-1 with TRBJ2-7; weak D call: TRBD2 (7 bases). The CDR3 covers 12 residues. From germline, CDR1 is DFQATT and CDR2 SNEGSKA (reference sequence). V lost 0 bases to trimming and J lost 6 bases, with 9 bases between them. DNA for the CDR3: TGCAGTGCTAGAGATGGGGGGGCCGAGCAGTACTTC. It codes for CSARDGGAEQYF.

In DNA, the CDR3 is TGTGCCAGTAGTATTTTCTGGCAGGCCGATCAGCCCCAGCATTTT. This encodes CASSIFWQADQPQHF. The V and J genes are TRBV19 and TRBJ1-5; no clear D. Trimming removed 3 bases from V and 5 bases from J, with 14 bases in between. The CDR3 is 15 amino acids. Germline loops: CDR1 LNHDA, CDR2 SQIVND (reference sequence). Looking up the rest from reference TRBV19 and TRBJ1-5 gives the full variable domain: DGGITQSPKYLFRKEGQNVTLSCEQNLNHDAMYWYRQDPGQGLRLIYYSQIVNDFQKGDIAEGYSVSREKKESFPLTVTSAQKNPTAFYLCASSIFWQADQPQHFGDGTRLSIL.

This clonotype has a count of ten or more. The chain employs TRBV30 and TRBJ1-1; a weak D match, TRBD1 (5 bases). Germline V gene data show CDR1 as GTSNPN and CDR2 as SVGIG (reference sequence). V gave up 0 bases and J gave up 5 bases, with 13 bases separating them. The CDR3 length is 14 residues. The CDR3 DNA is TGTGCCTGGAGTGTAGGGGCAGGGAGGACTGAAGCTTTCTTT. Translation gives CAWSVGAGRTEAFF.

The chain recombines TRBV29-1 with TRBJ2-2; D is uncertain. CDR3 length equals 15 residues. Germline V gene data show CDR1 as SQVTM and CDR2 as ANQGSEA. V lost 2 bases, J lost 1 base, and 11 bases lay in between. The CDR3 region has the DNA TGCAGCGTTGAAAGCTCCAAGGGGAACACCGGGGAGCTGTTTTTT. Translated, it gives CSVESSKGNTGELFF.

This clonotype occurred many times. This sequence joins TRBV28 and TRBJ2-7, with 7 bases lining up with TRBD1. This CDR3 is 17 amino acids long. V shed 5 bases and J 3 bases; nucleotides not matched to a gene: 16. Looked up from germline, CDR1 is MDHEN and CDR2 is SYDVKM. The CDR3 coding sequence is TGTGCCAGCAGTACCCCGGTTCGGGACAGAGTGAGCTACGAGCAGTACTTC. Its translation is CASSTPVRDRVSYEQYF.

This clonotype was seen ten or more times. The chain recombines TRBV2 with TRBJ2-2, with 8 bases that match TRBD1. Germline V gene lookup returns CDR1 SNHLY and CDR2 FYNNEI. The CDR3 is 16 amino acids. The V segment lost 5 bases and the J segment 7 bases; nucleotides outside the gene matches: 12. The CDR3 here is CASSRRTTGVVGELFF. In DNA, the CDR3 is TGTGCCAGCAGTAGAAGAACGACAGGGGTGGTCGGGGAGCTGTTTTTT.

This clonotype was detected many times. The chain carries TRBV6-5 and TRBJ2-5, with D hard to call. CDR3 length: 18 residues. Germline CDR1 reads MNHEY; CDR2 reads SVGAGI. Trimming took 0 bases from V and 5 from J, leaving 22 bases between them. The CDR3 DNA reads TGTGCCAGCAGTTACTCGCTCGGGCTTTCCCAGATTAGGGAGACCCAGTACTTC. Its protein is CASSYSLGLSQIRETQYF.

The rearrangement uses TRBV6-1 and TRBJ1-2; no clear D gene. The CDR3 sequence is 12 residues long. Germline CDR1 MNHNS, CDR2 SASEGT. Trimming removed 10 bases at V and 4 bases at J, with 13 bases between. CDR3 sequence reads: CATQRGSYGYTF. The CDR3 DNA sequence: TGTGCCACCCAGAGAGGGAGCTATGGCTACACCTTC.

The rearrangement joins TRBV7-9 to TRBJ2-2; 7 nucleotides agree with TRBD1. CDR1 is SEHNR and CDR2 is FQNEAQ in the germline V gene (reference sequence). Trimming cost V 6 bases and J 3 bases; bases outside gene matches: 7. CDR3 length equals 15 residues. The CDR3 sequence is CASRDRDRDTGELFF. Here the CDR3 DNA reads TGTGCCAGCAGAGACAGGGATAGGGACACCGGGGAGCTGTTTTTT.

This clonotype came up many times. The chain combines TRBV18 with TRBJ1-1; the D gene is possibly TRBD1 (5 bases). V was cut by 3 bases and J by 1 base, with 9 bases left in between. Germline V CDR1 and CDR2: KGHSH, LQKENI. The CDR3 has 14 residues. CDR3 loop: CASSPGRANTEAFF. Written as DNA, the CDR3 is TGTGCCAGCTCACCTGGCAGGGCGAACACTGAAGCTTTCTTT.

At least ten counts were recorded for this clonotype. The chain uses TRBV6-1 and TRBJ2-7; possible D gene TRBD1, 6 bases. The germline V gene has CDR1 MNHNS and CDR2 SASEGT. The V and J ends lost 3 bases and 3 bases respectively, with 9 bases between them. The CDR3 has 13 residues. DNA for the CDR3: TGTGCCAGCAGTGATCTGGACAGCTACGAGCAGTACTTC. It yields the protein CASSDLDSYEQYF.

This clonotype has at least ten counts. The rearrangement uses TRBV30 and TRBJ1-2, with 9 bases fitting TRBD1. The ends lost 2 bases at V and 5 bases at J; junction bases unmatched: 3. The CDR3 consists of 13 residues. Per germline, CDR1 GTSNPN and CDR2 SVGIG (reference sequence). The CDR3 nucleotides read TGTGCCTGGAGTTCCGGGACAGGGTATGGCTACACCTTC. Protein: CAWSSGTGYGYTF.

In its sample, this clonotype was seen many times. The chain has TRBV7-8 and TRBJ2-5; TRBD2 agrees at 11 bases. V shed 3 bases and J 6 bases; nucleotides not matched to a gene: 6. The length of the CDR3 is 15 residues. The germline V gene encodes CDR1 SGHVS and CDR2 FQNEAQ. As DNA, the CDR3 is TGTGCCAGCAGCTTGTCTATAGCGGGAGGGCAGACCCAGTACTTC. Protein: CASSLSIAGGQTQYF.

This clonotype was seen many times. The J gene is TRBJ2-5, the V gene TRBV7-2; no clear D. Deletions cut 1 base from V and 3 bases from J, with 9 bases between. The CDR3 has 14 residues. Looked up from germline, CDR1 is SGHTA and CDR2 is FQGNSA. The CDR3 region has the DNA TGTGCCAGCAGCTTAGTTAGGCAAGAAGAGACCCAGTACTTC. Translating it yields CASSLVRQEETQYF.

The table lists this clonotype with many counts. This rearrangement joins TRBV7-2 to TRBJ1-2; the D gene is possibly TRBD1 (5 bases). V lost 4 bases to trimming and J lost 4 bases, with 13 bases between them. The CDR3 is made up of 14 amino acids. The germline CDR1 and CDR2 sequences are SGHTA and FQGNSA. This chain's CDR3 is CASSSIAGVYGYTF. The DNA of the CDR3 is TGTGCCAGCAGCTCGATTGCGGGGGTCTATGGCTACACCTTC.

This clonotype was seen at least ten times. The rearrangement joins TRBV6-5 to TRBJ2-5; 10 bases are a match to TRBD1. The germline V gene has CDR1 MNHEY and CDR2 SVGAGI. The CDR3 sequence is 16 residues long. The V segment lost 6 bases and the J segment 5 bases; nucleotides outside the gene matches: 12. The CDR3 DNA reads TGTGCCAGCAGCTACAAAAGAGGGACAGGGGCCGAGACCCAGTACTTC. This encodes CASSYKRGTGAETQYF.

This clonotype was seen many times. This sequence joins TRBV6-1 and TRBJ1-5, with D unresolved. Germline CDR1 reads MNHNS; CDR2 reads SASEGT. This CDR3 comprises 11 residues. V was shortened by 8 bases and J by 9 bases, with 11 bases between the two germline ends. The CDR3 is CASPPQSPQHF. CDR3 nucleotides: TGTGCCAGCCCCCCGCAATCGCCCCAGCATTTT.

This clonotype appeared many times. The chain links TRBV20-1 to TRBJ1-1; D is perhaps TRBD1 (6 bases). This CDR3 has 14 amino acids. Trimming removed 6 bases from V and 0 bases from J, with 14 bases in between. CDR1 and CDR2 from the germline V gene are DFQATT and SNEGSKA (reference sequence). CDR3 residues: CSAGRGQMNTEAFF. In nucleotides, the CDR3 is TGCAGTGCAGGACGTGGACAGATGAACACTGAAGCTTTCTTT.

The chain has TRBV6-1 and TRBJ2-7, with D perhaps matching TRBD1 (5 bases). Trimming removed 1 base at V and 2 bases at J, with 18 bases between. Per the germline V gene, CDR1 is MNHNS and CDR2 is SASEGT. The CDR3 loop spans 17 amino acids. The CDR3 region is CASSEGSSAGIPYEQYF. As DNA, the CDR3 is TGTGCCAGCAGTGAAGGGAGTTCGGCAGGGATCCCCTACGAGCAGTACTTC.

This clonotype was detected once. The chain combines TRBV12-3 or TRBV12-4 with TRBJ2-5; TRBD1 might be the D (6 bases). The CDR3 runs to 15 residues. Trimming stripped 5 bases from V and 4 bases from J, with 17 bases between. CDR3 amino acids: CASSPMGADGETQYF. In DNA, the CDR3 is TGTGCCAGCAGTCCCATGGGGGCCGATGGAGAGACCCAGTACTTC.